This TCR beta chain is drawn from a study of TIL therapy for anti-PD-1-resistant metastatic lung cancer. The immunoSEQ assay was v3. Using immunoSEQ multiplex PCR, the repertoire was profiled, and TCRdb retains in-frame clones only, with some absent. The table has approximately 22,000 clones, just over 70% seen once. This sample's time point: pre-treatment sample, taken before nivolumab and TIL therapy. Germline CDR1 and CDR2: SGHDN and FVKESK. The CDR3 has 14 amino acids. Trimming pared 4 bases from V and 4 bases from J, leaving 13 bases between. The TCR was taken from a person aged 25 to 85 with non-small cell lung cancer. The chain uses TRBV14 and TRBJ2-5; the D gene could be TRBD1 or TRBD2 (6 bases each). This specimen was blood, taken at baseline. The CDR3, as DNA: TGTGCCAGCAGCCTTTTCTCGGGGGCAGAGACCCAGTACTTC. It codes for CASSLFSGAETQYF. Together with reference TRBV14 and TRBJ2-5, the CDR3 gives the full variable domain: EAGVTQFPSHSVIEKGQTVTLRCDPISGHDNLYWYRRVMGKEIKFLLHFVKESKQDESGMPNNRFLAERTGGTYSTLKVQPAELEDSGVYFCASSLFSGAETQYFGPGTRLLVL.